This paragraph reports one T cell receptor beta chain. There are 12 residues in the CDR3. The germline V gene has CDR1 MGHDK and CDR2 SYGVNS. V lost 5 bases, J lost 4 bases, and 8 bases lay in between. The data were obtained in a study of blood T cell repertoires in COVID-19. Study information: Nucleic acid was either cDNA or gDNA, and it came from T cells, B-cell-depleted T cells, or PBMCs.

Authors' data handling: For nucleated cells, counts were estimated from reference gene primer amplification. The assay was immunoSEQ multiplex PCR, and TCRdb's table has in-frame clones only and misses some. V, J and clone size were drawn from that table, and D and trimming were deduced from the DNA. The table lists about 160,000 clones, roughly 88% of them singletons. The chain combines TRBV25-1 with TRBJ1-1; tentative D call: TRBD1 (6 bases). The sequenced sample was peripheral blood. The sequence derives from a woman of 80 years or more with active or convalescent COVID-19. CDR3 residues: CASSTGPTEAFF. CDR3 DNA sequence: TGTGCCAGCAGTACAGGGCCCACTGAAGCTTTCTTT.